These 24 T cell receptor beta chains originate from one sample sequenced in a study of blood T cell repertoires in COVID-19. Sequenced by immunoSEQ multiplex PCR; TCRdb stores in-frame clones only, minus some. The sample lists under 250,000 clones, about 83% occurring once. The specimen sequenced was peripheral blood. These receptors all come from a woman aged 40 to 50 who had recovered from COVID-19.

This clone has a handful of counts. The rearrangement joins TRBV10-3 to TRBJ2-7; 7 positions agree with TRBD1. The CDR3 consists of 15 residues. V trimming: 5 bases; J trimming: 5 bases; junction bases outside the gene matches: 12. The germline V gene encodes CDR1 ENHRY and CDR2 SYGVKD. The CDR3 sequence: CAISSIQGERNEQYF. Here the CDR3 DNA reads TGTGCCATCAGTTCCATCCAGGGGGAGCGGAACGAGCAGTACTTC.

The chain has TRBV28 and TRBJ1-4, with D possibly matching TRBD1 (5 bases). Germline CDR1 and CDR2: MDHEN and SYDVKM. The CDR3 has 16 amino acids. Trimming pared 2 bases from V and 13 bases from J, leaving 23 bases between. CDR3 DNA: TGTGCCAGCAGTTTAAGGAGCTGGACCTCCGGGGGGGGACTGTTTTTT. Residues: CASSLRSWTSGGGLFF.

The chain has TRBV6-5 and TRBJ1-2; tentative D call: TRBD1 (6 bases). The CDR3 is 11 residues long. Deletions cut 7 bases from V and 6 bases from J, with 9 bases between. Germline-derived CDR1 and CDR2 are MNHEY and SVGAGI. DNA of the CDR3: TGTGCCAGCAATCAGGGGCATGGCTACACCTTC. Its translation: CASNQGHGYTF.

This clone has a single count. The chain recombines TRBV5-1 with TRBJ1-2; no firm D call. Germline assignment: CDR1 SGHRS and CDR2 YFSETQ. V lost 4 bases and J lost 2, with 12 bases in between. CDR3 length equals 14 residues. The CDR3 spells CASSLDTWNYGYTF. CDR3 nucleotide sequence: TGCGCCAGCAGCCTCGACACCTGGAACTATGGCTACACCTTC. The whole variable domain, remainder taken from reference TRBV5-1 and TRBJ1-2, is KAGVTQTPRYLIKTRGQQVTLSCSPISGHRSVSWYQQTPGQGLQFLFEYFSETQRNKGNFPGRFSGRQFSNSRSEMNVSTLELGDSALYLCASSLDTWNYGYTFGSGTRLTVV.

In regard to this clone: Compared with germline, one end of the junction differs, possibly owing to a read error. V and J are TRBV19 and TRBJ1-1; perhaps TRBD1 as D (5 bases). The CDR3 length is 15 residues. CDR1 and CDR2 (germline): LNHDA, SQIVND (reference sequence). CDR3 sequence (DNA): TGTGCCAGTAGTATATCTGGGGCGACGAACGCTGAAGCTTTCTTT. Its translation is CASSISGATNAEAFF.

The chain employs TRBV5-1 and TRBJ2-7; D call uncertain. CDR1 is SGHRS, CDR2 YFSETQ, per germline. Trimming took off 5 bases at V and 2 bases at J, with 14 bases between the two ends. The CDR3 has 14 residues. The CDR3 DNA follows: TGCGCCAGCAGGCCCCCAGTTCCCCCCTACGAGCAGTACTTC. This translates into CASRPPVPPYEQYF.

CDR3: CASRWRTGTEAFF. The CDR3 DNA follows: TGCGCCAGCAGGTGGAGGACAGGGACTGAAGCTTTCTTT. V is TRBV5-1 and J is TRBJ1-1; 8 bases map to TRBD1. The V segment lost 5 bases and the J segment 5 bases; nucleotides outside the gene matches: 5. Per the germline V gene, CDR1 is SGHRS and CDR2 is YFSETQ. The CDR3 spans 13 residues.

The genes are TRBV3-1 (or the pseudogene TRBV3-2) and TRBJ2-7; TRBD2 aligns across 9 bases. The CDR3 consists of 15 residues. CDR1 LGHDT and CDR2 YNNKEL come from the germline V gene (reference sequence). V gave up 6 bases and J gave up 6 bases; unmatched junction bases: 12. DNA for the CDR3: TGTGCCAGCAGAGCGGGGGGATCCGCGGGATCCGAGCAGTACTTC. Translation gives CASRAGGSAGSEQYF.

The rearrangement links TRBV6-1 to TRBJ1-4; D might be TRBD1 (6 bases). Germline CDR1 is MNHNS and CDR2 is SASEGT. This CDR3 has 15 amino acids. V lost 2 bases and J lost 5, with 12 bases in between. The CDR3 bases are TGTGCCAGCAGTGAAAGTACAGGGAAGAATGAAAAACTGTTTTTT. Encoded protein: CASSESTGKNEKLFF.

The chain combines TRBV6-5 with TRBJ1-1; TRBD1 matches 7 bases. The CDR3 is 15 residues long. Germline CDR1 reads MNHEY; CDR2 reads SVGAGI. With 11 bases clipped from V and 0 bases from J, the junction kept 12 bases outside the gene matches. As DNA, the CDR3 is TGTGCCGCTGGAGGACCGGGACAGATGAACACTGAAGCTTTCTTT. Translating it yields CAAGGPGQMNTEAFF.

The genes are TRBV10-3 and TRBJ1-5; TRBD1 might be the D (6 bases). V lost 5 bases, J lost 2 bases, and 13 bases lay in between. CDR1 is ENHRY, CDR2 SYGVKD, per germline. The CDR3 has 15 residues. DNA for the CDR3: TGTGCCATCAGTTTTATACAGGGTCGCAATCAGCCCCAGCATTTT. Translation: CAISFIQGRNQPQHF.

About this clone itself: This sample also contains other DNA sequences that code for the same CDR3. The gene calls are TRBV5-1 and TRBJ2-3; 7 bases agree with TRBD1. The V gene's germline CDR1 is SGHRS and CDR2 YFSETQ. Germline trimming cut 0 bases from V and 0 bases from J; bases unmatched to any gene: 1. The CDR3 runs 15 residues. The CDR3 loop reads CASSLEGASTDTQYF. The CDR3, as DNA: TGCGCCAGCAGCTTGGAGGGGGCTAGCACAGATACGCAGTATTTT. Complete variable domain (other parts from reference TRBV5-1 and TRBJ2-3): KAGVTQTPRYLIKTRGQQVTLSCSPISGHRSVSWYQQTPGQGLQFLFEYFSETQRNKGNFPGRFSGRQFSNSRSEMNVSTLELGDSALYLCASSLEGASTDTQYFGPGTRLTVL.

This chain links TRBV5-1 with TRBJ2-1; maybe TRBD2 (5 bases). V was trimmed by 0 bases and J by 2 bases, leaving 9 bases between them. Germline V lookup: CDR1 SGHRS, CDR2 YFSETQ. CDR3 length: 15 amino acids. CDR3 in amino acids: CASSLGGQTYNEQFF. The CDR3 DNA is TGCGCCAGCAGCTTGGGAGGGCAGACCTACAATGAGCAGTTCTTC.

This chain links TRBV28 with TRBJ1-2, with unresolved D. Germline CDR1 MDHEN, CDR2 SYDVKM. The ends were cut back, 3 bases at V and 2 bases at J, with 10 bases in the middle. This CDR3 is 14 amino acids long. CDR3 sequence reads: CASSFEGFNYGYTF. Here the CDR3 DNA reads TGTGCCAGCAGTTTTGAGGGTTTCAACTATGGCTACACCTTC.

The sample holds one count of this clone. The chain recombines TRBV6-1 with TRBJ1-4, with TRBD1 matching over 10 bases. Germline CDR1 and CDR2: MNHNS and SASEGT. The CDR3 loop spans 16 amino acids. After removal of 2 bases from V and 4 bases from J, the junction contained 4 bases not matched to a gene. CDR3 region: CASSERTGGLNEKLFF. The DNA of the CDR3 is TGTGCCAGCAGTGAAAGGACAGGGGGACTTAATGAAAAACTGTTTTTT.

The rearrangement uses TRBV5-6 and TRBJ1-6; 8 bases line up with TRBD1. V lost 7 bases, J lost 13 bases, and 10 bases stayed unmatched. The CDR3 extends over 13 amino acids. Germline CDR1 SGHDT, CDR2 YYEEEE. CDR3 bases: TGTGCCAGCCCCCGGGACAGGTTATACCCCCTCCACTTT. Translation: CASPRDRLYPLHF.

This clone was counted at least ten times. The chain recombines TRBV11-2 with TRBJ2-7; D may be TRBD2 (5 bases). Trimming took off 4 bases at V and 3 bases at J, with 19 bases between the two ends. Germline values: CDR1 SGHAT, CDR2 FQNNGV. The CDR3 loop spans 16 amino acids. The CDR3 DNA follows: TGTGCCAGCAGCTCCCTGTCGTCGGGGAGCCTCTACGAGCAGTACTTC. Its protein is CASSSLSSGSLYEQYF.

A word on this clone: Other DNA sequences in the same sample also yield this CDR3. This chain connects TRBV9 to TRBJ1-3, with 8 bases identical to TRBD1. The CDR3 consists of 16 residues. CDR1 is SGDLS and CDR2 is YYNGEE in the germline V gene. V lost 2 bases to trimming and J lost 2 bases; unmatched junction nucleotides: 6. CDR3 nucleotide sequence: TGTGCCAGCAGCGTTCGCGGGACAGGTGCTGGAAACACCATATATTTT. Encoded protein: CASSVRGTGAGNTIYF.

The chain joins TRBV2 to TRBJ2-1, with TRBD2 identical over 12 bases. CDR3 length: 16 residues. J lost 6 bases, V lost 7 bases, and 10 bases had no gene match. Germline V gives CDR1 SNHLY, CDR2 FYNNEI. CDR3 in DNA: TGTGCCAGCATGTCTAGCGGGGGGGCTGTAGGCAATGAGCAGTTCTTC. Protein product: CASMSSGGAVGNEQFF.

CDR3 DNA: TGTGCCAGCAGTTCTAGGACAGGGGGTGAGACCCAGTACTTC. Encoded protein: CASSSRTGGETQYF. J is TRBJ2-5 and V is TRBV27; 10 bases map to TRBD1. The CDR3 has 14 amino acids. V shed 4 bases, J shed 5 bases, and the junction held 4 bases outside the gene matches. Germline V gene sequence: CDR1 MNHEY, CDR2 SMNVEV (reference sequence).

The chain has TRBV5-4 and TRBJ1-2; TRBD1 is a possible D gene (5 bases). The V gene lost 0 bases and the J gene lost 3 bases, with 12 bases spanning the gap. The CDR3 contains 15 residues. Per germline, CDR1 SGHNT and CDR2 YYREEE (reference sequence). CDR3 residues: CASSLGSGSDYGYTF. The CDR3 nucleotides read TGTGCCAGCAGCTTGGGTTCAGGGTCGGACTATGGCTACACCTTC.

The chain links TRBV3-1 (or the pseudogene TRBV3-2) to TRBJ2-3; TRBD1 matches 8 bases. The CDR3 covers 15 residues. Germline V gene data show CDR1 as LGHDT and CDR2 as YNNKEL (reference sequence). V gave up 3 bases and J gave up 2 bases; unmatched junction bases: 4. CDR3 residues: CASSHRGRFTDTQYF. In nucleotides, the CDR3 is TGTGCCAGCAGCCACAGGGGGCGGTTCACAGATACGCAGTATTTT.

The chain carries TRBV19 and TRBJ2-5, with TRBD1 matching 11 bases. The V and J ends lost 5 bases and 2 bases, in that order; junction bases with no gene match: 7. The CDR3 covers 16 residues. Germline CDR1 LNHDA, CDR2 SQIVND (reference sequence). The DNA for the CDR3 is TGTGCCAGTAGTTCAGGACAGGGGGCAGTTCAAGAGACCCAGTACTTC. Translated, it gives CASSSGQGAVQETQYF.

This clone has more than one count but fewer than ten. This chain links TRBV28 with TRBJ2-1, with a tentative D call TRBD2 (6 bases). The ends were cut back, 1 base at V and 15 bases at J, with 10 bases in the middle. The germline V gene has CDR1 MDHEN and CDR2 SYDVKM. This CDR3 spans 11 amino acids. This CDR3 is CASSLLGRRFF. The CDR3 bases are TGTGCCAGCAGTTTATTAGGGAGGCGGTTCTTC.